The present entry profiles one T cell receptor (beta chain) with its context. Antigen specificity is unknown. The record originates from a study of cytomegalovirus exposure and HLA in healthy donors. Study-level results: Later work found most CMV-associated TCR beta chains apparently HLA-restricted. The CMV antigen specificity of a few CMV-associated chains was confirmed through in vitro analysis. Analyzed later, association rates of TCRs varied across HLA loci, with DRB1 most and HLA-C fewest. Using a false discovery rate of 0.05, a later analysis showed that fewer than 20,000 TCR beta sequences were associated with HLA alleles.

The study ran its PCR with 60 Vbeta and 13 Jbeta primers. Repertoires were generated with immunoSEQ multiplex PCR, while TCRdb's copy carries only in-frame clones and drops some. Of under 200,000 clones listed, approximately 59% were seen once; the top ten hold around 2.9%. Germline V gives CDR1 SGHTA, CDR2 FQGNSA. This CDR3 spans 18 amino acids. Losses at the gene ends were 1 base for V and 4 bases for J; bases not matched to a gene: 8. Sequencing was performed on PBMCs. V is TRBV7-2 and J is TRBJ2-2; the match to TRBD2 covers 11 bases. The origin of this receptor is a man aged 35 to 55 in good health and CMV-seronegative. The CDR3 nucleotides read TGTGCCAGCAGCTTAGTTCCTAGCGGGGGGCTGGGCACCGGGGAGCTGTTTTTT. Translating gives CASSLVPSGGLGTGELFF.